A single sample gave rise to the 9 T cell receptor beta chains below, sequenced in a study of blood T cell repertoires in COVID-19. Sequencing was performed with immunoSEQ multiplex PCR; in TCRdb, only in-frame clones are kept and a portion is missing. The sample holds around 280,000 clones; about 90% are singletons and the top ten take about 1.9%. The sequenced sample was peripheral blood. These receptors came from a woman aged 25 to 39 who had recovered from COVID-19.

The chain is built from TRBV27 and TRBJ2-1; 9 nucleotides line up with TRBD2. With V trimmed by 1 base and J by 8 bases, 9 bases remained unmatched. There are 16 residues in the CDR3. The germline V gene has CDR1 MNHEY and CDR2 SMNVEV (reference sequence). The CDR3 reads CASSLFIGTSSDEQFF. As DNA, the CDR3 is TGTGCCAGCAGTTTATTCATAGGGACTAGCAGCGATGAGCAGTTCTTC.

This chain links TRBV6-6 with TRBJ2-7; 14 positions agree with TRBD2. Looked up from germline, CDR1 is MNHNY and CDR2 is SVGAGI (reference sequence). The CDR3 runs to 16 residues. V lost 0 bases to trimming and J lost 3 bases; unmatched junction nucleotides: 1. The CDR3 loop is CASSYSGLAGDYEQYF. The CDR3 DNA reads TGTGCCAGCAGTTACTCGGGACTAGCGGGAGACTACGAGCAGTACTTC.

The CDR3 coding sequence is TGTGCCAGCAGCTCCTACCGGGACAGCTTTGCTTTCTTT. It translates to CASSSYRDSFAFF. This sequence joins TRBV28 and TRBJ1-1; TRBD1 matches 7 bases. V dropped 6 bases and J dropped 11; count of bases not matched to a gene: 12. CDR3 length: 13 residues. The germline V gene encodes CDR1 MDHEN and CDR2 SYDVKM.

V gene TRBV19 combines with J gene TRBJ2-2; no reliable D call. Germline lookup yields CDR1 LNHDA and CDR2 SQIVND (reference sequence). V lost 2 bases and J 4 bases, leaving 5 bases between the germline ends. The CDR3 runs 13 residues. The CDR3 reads CASSIPLTGELFF. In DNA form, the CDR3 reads TGTGCCAGTAGTATACCCCTCACCGGGGAGCTGTTTTTT.

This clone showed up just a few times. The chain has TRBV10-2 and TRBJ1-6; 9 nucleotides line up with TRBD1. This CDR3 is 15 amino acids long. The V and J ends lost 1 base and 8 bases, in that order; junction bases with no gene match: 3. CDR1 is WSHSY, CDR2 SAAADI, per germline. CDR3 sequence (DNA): TGCGCCAGCAGTGAGTTGGGACAGGGCTATTCACCCCTCCACTTT. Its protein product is CASSELGQGYSPLHF.

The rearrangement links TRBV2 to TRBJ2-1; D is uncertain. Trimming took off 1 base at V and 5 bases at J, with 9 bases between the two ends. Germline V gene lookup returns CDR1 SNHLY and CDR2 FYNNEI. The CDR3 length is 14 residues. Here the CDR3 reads CASSEEEFHNEQFF. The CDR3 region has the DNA TGTGCCAGCAGTGAAGAGGAGTTCCACAATGAGCAGTTCTTC.

The CDR3 protein is CASSEGWAAYEQYF. DNA of the CDR3: TGTGCCAGCAGTGAAGGGTGGGCAGCCTACGAGCAGTACTTC. The V and J genes are TRBV2 and TRBJ2-7; D unclear. This CDR3 is built from 14 residues. V lost 1 base to trimming and J lost 2 bases, with 9 bases between them. Germline V lookup: CDR1 SNHLY, CDR2 FYNNEI. Based on the CDR3 plus reference TRBV2 and TRBJ2-7, the full variable domain is EPEVTQTPSHQVTQMGQEVILRCVPISNHLYFYWYRQILGQKVEFLVSFYNNEISEKSEIFDDQFSVERPDGSNFTLKIRSTKLEDSAMYFCASSEGWAAYEQYFGPGTRLTVT.

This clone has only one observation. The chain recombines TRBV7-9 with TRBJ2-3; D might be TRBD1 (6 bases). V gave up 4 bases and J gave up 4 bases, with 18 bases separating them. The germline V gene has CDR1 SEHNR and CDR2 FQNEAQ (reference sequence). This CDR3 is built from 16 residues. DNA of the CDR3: TGTGCCAGCAGCTCCGACTCTGGGGGCTTGGCAGATACGCAGTATTTT. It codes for CASSSDSGGLADTQYF.

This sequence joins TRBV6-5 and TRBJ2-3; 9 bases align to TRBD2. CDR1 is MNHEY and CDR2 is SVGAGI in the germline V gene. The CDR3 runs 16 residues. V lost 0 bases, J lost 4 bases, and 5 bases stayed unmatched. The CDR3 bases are TGTGCCAGCAGTTACTCGGCGCGGGAGGGTCCAGATACGCAGTATTTT. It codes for CASSYSAREGPDTQYF.